This T cell receptor beta chain was recovered during a study of blood T cell repertoires in COVID-19. Looking at the study overall: The samples span acute and convalescent COVID-19 from the United States, Italy and Spain. PBMCs, B-cell-depleted T cells, or T cells provided the cDNA or gDNA that made up the material.

Authors' methods: Counts of nucleated cells, estimated from reference gene primer amplification, were obtained. Clones were read by immunoSEQ multiplex PCR, and TCRdb kept only the in-frame ones, dropping some. V and J calls and clone size are copied from that table; D and trimming were computed from the DNA. The data contain 280,000 or so clones, about 85% of them singletons. In germline, CDR1 is KGHSH, CDR2 LQKENI. The length of the CDR3 is 17 residues. V lost 0 bases to trimming and J lost 7 bases; unmatched junction nucleotides: 9. What was sequenced was peripheral blood. This TCR was recovered from a human donor in a cohort sampled during active COVID-19. The chain couples TRBV18 to TRBJ2-1; 10 nucleotides line up with TRBD2. The CDR3 region is CASSPPGTSESKNEQFF. The CDR3 bases are TGTGCCAGCTCACCACCCGGGACTAGCGAGAGCAAGAATGAGCAGTTCTTC.